What follows are 16 T cell receptor beta chains derived from one specimen sequenced in a study of beta chain features in type 1 diabetes. The study, taken as a whole, reports: Moderate yet significant TCRB CDR3 shortening was seen in Type 1 diabetes patients in all four CD4+ subsets.

Expressed TCRB transcripts got sequenced, as all isolated RNA was reverse transcribed. The method was immunoSEQ multiplex PCR; TCRdb's version includes in-frame clones alone and lacks a portion of them. The sample has some 700,000 clones, over 10% seen once; the top ten hold 0.02% to 0.025%. No antigen is known for these receptors. Sequenced: naive CD4+ T cells from blood. The receptor set was obtained from a man between 18 and 29 years old with type 1 diabetes.

This sequence joins TRBV9 and TRBJ1-2; unclear D gene. Trimming shortened V by 0 bases and J by 5 bases, and 11 bases separated the two germline ends. CDR1 is SGDLS, CDR2 YYNGEE, per germline. The CDR3 runs to 14 residues. CDR3 in amino acids: CASSVAQTEYGYTF. The CDR3 DNA is TGTGCCAGCAGCGTAGCTCAGACCGAGTATGGCTACACCTTC.

The chain uses TRBV27 and TRBJ2-2; either TRBD1 or TRBD2 may fit D (6 bases each). With 4 bases removed from V and 5 bases from J, the gap between germline ends came to 14 bases. The length of the CDR3 is 15 residues. Germline V lookup: CDR1 MNHEY, CDR2 SMNVEV (reference sequence). The DNA of the CDR3 is TGTGCCAGCAGTTCCCGACAGGAGGGGACCGGGGAGCTGTTTTTT. Translating it yields CASSSRQEGTGELFF.

The genes are TRBV4-2 and TRBJ2-1; D tentatively reads TRBD1 or TRBD2 (5 bases each). This CDR3 region has 17 residues. Germline V CDR1 and CDR2: LGHNA, YNFKEQ. Trimming stripped 0 bases from V and 0 bases from J, with 12 bases between. The CDR3: CASSQDYTGPSYNEQFF. CDR3 bases: TGTGCCAGCAGCCAAGATTACACGGGGCCCTCCTACAATGAGCAGTTCTTC.

This sequence joins TRBV30 and TRBJ1-5, with D maybe TRBD1 (6 bases). V dropped 7 bases and J dropped 1 base, with 11 bases sitting between them. Looked up from germline, CDR1 is GTSNPN and CDR2 is SVGIG (reference sequence). The CDR3 has 13 amino acids. The CDR3 coding sequence is TGTGCCTTAGAACAGGGAAGCAATCAGCCCCAGCATTTT. Translated, it gives CALEQGSNQPQHF.

A word on this clone: Other DNA sequences from this sample encode an identical CDR3 as well. The gene calls are TRBV20-1 and TRBJ2-5, with 7 bases lining up with TRBD2. With 6 bases clipped from V and 2 bases from J, the junction kept 0 bases outside the gene matches. CDR3 length equals 11 residues. The germline gives CDR1 DFQATT, CDR2 SNEGSKA (reference sequence). The CDR3 here is CSAGGQETQYF. CDR3 nucleotide sequence: TGCAGTGCGGGGGGGCAAGAGACCCAGTACTTC.

This clone has only a few counts. The V and J genes are TRBV29-1 and TRBJ1-2; no clear D. The length of the CDR3 is 11 residues. Germline CDR1 and CDR2: SQVTM and ANQGSEA. V lost 4 bases and J 4 bases, leaving 7 bases between the germline ends. The CDR3 loop is CSVGNSYGYTF. CDR3 in DNA: TGCAGCGTTGGGAATAGCTATGGCTACACCTTC.

This chain uses TRBV30 with TRBJ2-2; D remains ambiguous. This CDR3 contains 14 residues. Trimming took 0 bases from V and 2 from J, leaving 7 bases between them. CDR1 and CDR2 from the germline V gene are GTSNPN and SVGIG (reference sequence). The CDR3 bases are TGTGCCTGGAGTGTCAGCCTCAACACCGGGGAGCTGTTTTTT. Encoded protein: CAWSVSLNTGELFF. Supplemented by reference TRBV30 and TRBJ2-2, the full variable domain reads SQTIHQWPATLVQPVGSPLSLECTVEGTSNPNLYWYRQAAGRGLQLLFYSVGIGQISSEVPQNLSASRPQDRQFILSSKKLLLSDSGFYLCAWSVSLNTGELFFGEGSRLTVL.

The chain has TRBV30 and TRBJ2-7; D is ambiguous. The ends were cut back, 0 bases at V and 2 bases at J, with 14 bases in the middle. This CDR3 region has 15 residues. Germline V gene lookup returns CDR1 GTSNPN and CDR2 SVGIG (reference sequence). This CDR3 is CAWSVGQVIAYEQYF. For the CDR3, the DNA is TGTGCCTGGAGTGTAGGGCAGGTAATCGCCTACGAGCAGTACTTC.

This clone was picked up a small number of times. The rearrangement joins TRBV5-4 to TRBJ2-1, with 8 positions matching TRBD1. This CDR3 spans 14 amino acids. Per germline, CDR1 SGHNT and CDR2 YYREEE (reference sequence). The junction had 5 bases not matched to a gene; V was cut back by 4 bases and J by 5 bases. The CDR3: CASSPQDRDNEQFF. For the CDR3, the DNA is TGTGCCAGCAGCCCGCAGGACAGGGACAATGAGCAGTTCTTC.

The table lists this clone with a few counts. In DNA form, the CDR3 reads TGTGCCTGGAGTCAGGATCTCTTGAATGAGCAGTTCTTC. Protein sequence: CAWSQDLLNEQFF. The V gene is TRBV30, the J gene TRBJ2-1; D unclear. Germline lookup yields CDR1 GTSNPN and CDR2 SVGIG (reference sequence). This CDR3 contains 13 residues. Trimming shortened V by 2 bases and J by 7 bases, and 12 bases separated the two germline ends.

This clone came up a few times. Other DNA sequences in this specimen translate into the identical CDR3. The chain combines TRBV27 with TRBJ1-6, with D possibly being TRBD1 (5 bases). The CDR3 consists of 14 residues. In germline, CDR1 is MNHEY, CDR2 SMNVEV (reference sequence). Trimming removed 5 bases from V and 7 bases from J, with 12 bases in between. DNA of the CDR3: TGTGCCAGCAGTCCCGGGACCGGAAATTCACCCCTCCACTTT. Its protein product is CASSPGTGNSPLHF.

This clone was counted only a few times. This chain joins TRBV5-4 and TRBJ2-7; 7 positions agree with TRBD1. The V segment lost 2 bases and the J segment 6 bases; nucleotides outside the gene matches: 5. Germline V lookup: CDR1 SGHNT, CDR2 YYREEE (reference sequence). The CDR3 spans 13 residues. The CDR3 coding sequence is TGTGCCAGCAGCTTCGGGACAGACACCGAGCAGTACTTC. Its translation: CASSFGTDTEQYF.

The CDR3 sequence is CASSGRLIYEAFF. DNA for the CDR3: TGTGCCAGCAGTGGCAGGTTGATATACGAAGCTTTCTTT. The gene calls are TRBV27 and TRBJ1-1; D unresolved. Trimming cost V 5 bases and J 8 bases, with 15 bases left between them. The germline CDR1 and CDR2 sequences are MNHEY and SMNVEV (reference sequence). The CDR3 spans 13 residues.

J is TRBJ1-2 and V is TRBV4-1; weak D call: TRBD1 (5 bases). The CDR3 is 15 residues long. The germline V gene encodes CDR1 MGHRA and CDR2 YSYEKL. V was cut by 0 bases and J by 2 bases, with 10 bases left in between. CDR3 loop: CASSQDQGINYGYTF. The CDR3 DNA reads TGCGCCAGCAGCCAAGATCAGGGCATAAACTATGGCTACACCTTC.

The V gene is TRBV6-5, the J gene TRBJ1-1, with unresolved D. CDR3 length: 13 amino acids. The germline V gene encodes CDR1 MNHEY and CDR2 SVGAGI. Trimming removed 6 bases at V and 0 bases at J, with 8 bases between. The CDR3 bases are TGTGCCAGCAGACTCACAGTGAACACTGAAGCTTTCTTT. This gives the protein CASRLTVNTEAFF.

Only a few counts were recorded for this clone. This chain connects TRBV29-1 to TRBJ1-1; 8 bases agree with TRBD1. CDR3 size: 12 residues. The V segment lost 6 bases and the J segment 7 bases; nucleotides outside the gene matches: 7. The germline V gene has CDR1 SQVTM and CDR2 ANQGSEA. In nucleotides, the CDR3 is TGCAGCGTCTCGGGACAGGTTATTGAAGCTTTCTTT. Amino acid sequence: CSVSGQVIEAFF.